Shown below are 13 T cell receptor beta chains from a single sample sequenced in a study of CD8 T cells in ankylosing spondylitis. TCRdb re-derived calls from the 5' RACE reads in MiXCR, one entry per CDR3 protein. There are some 400,000 distinct CDR3 sequences in the sample; 20% to 25% occur only once, and about 16% lies in the top ten. General observations from the study: Within ankylosing spondylitis blood, a TCR beta motif made up of under 10 highly homologous variants appeared to be characteristic.

These receptors' targets are unknown. What was sequenced was blood, either unsorted or a sorted T cell fraction (not recorded which). Receptor source: a male donor with ankylosing spondylitis.

V gene TRBV12-3 or TRBV12-4 combines with J gene TRBJ2-3; 13 bases are a match to TRBD2. The CDR3 is 18 residues long. V lost 6 bases and J lost 4; bases outside the gene matches: 13. CDR3 loop: CASREGGLAGPRADTQYF. CDR3 DNA: TGTGCCAGCAGGGAAGGGGGACTAGCGGGGCCCAGGGCAGATACGCAGTATTTT.

The genes are TRBV2 and TRBJ2-1; possible D gene TRBD2, 6 bases. CDR1 and CDR2 from the germline V gene are SNHLY and FYNNEI. The V and J ends lost 7 bases and 6 bases respectively, with 16 bases between them. The CDR3 loop spans 14 amino acids. In DNA, the CDR3 is TGTGCCAGCAAGTCCGGACTATACACCAATGAGCAGTTCTTC. It specifies CASKSGLYTNEQFF. Full variable domain (rest looked up from reference TRBV2 and TRBJ2-1): EPEVTQTPSHQVTQMGQEVILRCVPISNHLYFYWYRQILGQKVEFLVSFYNNEISEKSEIFDDQFSVERPDGSNFTLKIRSTKLEDSAMYFCASKSGLYTNEQFFGPGTRLTVL.

The rearrangement links TRBV11-2 to TRBJ2-1; D is uncertain. V gave up 5 bases and J gave up 4 bases, with 15 bases separating them. The germline V gene encodes CDR1 SGHAT and CDR2 FQNNGV. This CDR3 contains 15 residues. The CDR3 region has the DNA TGTGCCAGCAGCCCAGTGGGCGGCACTTACAATGAGCAGTTCTTC. Translating it yields CASSPVGGTYNEQFF.

This clonotype has at least ten counts. The chain carries TRBV28 and TRBJ1-6; D is undetermined. The V end was cut by 4 bases, the J end by 10 bases, with 8 bases between. Germline V gene lookup returns CDR1 MDHEN and CDR2 SYDVKM. CDR3 length: 12 residues. CDR3 region: CASSSFGSPLHF. The DNA for the CDR3 is TGTGCCAGCAGTTCCTTCGGATCACCCCTCCACTTT.

Concerning this clonotype itself: Its ends do not fully match the called genes, so a read error is possible. The rearrangement uses TRBV20-1 and TRBJ2-1; TRBD2 matches 14 bases. This CDR3 region has 13 residues. Germline values: CDR1 DFQATT, CDR2 SNEGSKA (reference sequence). The CDR3 sequence is CSAYQEKTSGRVF. In DNA, the CDR3 is TGCAGTGCGTATCAGGAGAAGACTAGCGGGAGGGTCTTC.

This chain uses TRBV15 with TRBJ2-1, with D maybe TRBD1 (6 bases). The ends were cut back, 0 bases at V and 8 bases at J, with 8 bases in the middle. The CDR3 extends over 13 amino acids. Germline assignment: CDR1 LNHNV and CDR2 YYDKDF (reference sequence). CDR3: CATSRDRGYEQFF. The CDR3, as DNA: TGTGCCACCAGCAGAGATAGGGGGTATGAGCAGTTCTTC.

This clonotype has just a few counts. The CDR3 spells CSVGDRGVSQPQHF. Here the CDR3 DNA reads TGCAGCGTTGGAGACAGGGGCGTTAGTCAGCCCCAGCATTTT. The chain combines TRBV29-1 with TRBJ1-5; 8 bases match TRBD1. V dropped 4 bases and J dropped 6; count of bases not matched to a gene: 8. This CDR3 has 14 residues. Germline CDR1 is SQVTM and CDR2 is ANQGSEA.

This chain links TRBV5-1 with TRBJ1-2; D unresolved. V lost 7 bases and J 2 bases, leaving 12 bases between the germline ends. The CDR3 totals 13 residues. From germline, CDR1 is SGHRS and CDR2 YFSETQ. CDR3 sequence reads: CASSREVNYGYTF. The CDR3 DNA reads TGCGCCAGCTCCAGAGAGGTAAACTATGGCTACACCTTC.

The CDR3 nucleotides are TGTGCCAGCAGTGCGACAGAGAGCTCCTACAATGAGCAGTTCTTC. Protein: CASSATESSYNEQFF. This chain connects TRBV28 to TRBJ2-1; D might be TRBD1 (5 bases). Germline assignment: CDR1 MDHEN and CDR2 SYDVKM. The V end lost 5 bases, the J end lost 0 bases, and 11 bases lay between the germline ends. The CDR3 length is 15 residues.

This clonotype was detected only a few times. This chain joins TRBV5-1 and TRBJ2-5; no clear D gene. V was shortened by 4 bases and J by 2 bases, with 15 bases between the two germline ends. The CDR3 is 15 residues long. Germline V CDR1 and CDR2: SGHRS, YFSETQ. CDR3 in amino acids: CASSTTPGGQETQYF. The CDR3 bases are TGCGCCAGCAGCACGACTCCCGGTGGGCAAGAGACCCAGTACTTC.

This clonotype turned up a few times. This chain links TRBV7-6 with TRBJ2-7; TRBD1 aligns across 7 bases. Germline V gene sequence: CDR1 SGHVS, CDR2 FNYEAQ. The V gene end was trimmed by 2 bases and the J gene end by 5 bases; junction bases not matched to a gene: 6. CDR3 size: 14 residues. CDR3: CASSLRSTGDEQYF. The CDR3 DNA sequence: TGTGCCAGCAGCTTACGGTCTACAGGGGACGAGCAGTACTTC.

This clonotype was recorded a few times. The chain recombines TRBV11-2 with TRBJ2-6; no reliable D call. V dropped 2 bases and J dropped 0 bases, with 14 bases sitting between them. The CDR3 sequence is 18 residues long. The V gene's germline CDR1 is SGHAT and CDR2 FQNNGV. The chain's CDR3 is CASSLNYAESSGANVLTF. The CDR3 coding sequence is TGTGCCAGCAGCTTAAACTACGCGGAGAGCTCTGGGGCCAACGTCCTGACTTTC.

The chain employs TRBV5-1 and TRBJ1-2, with 7 nucleotides matching TRBD1. This CDR3 comprises 19 residues. Germline trimming cut 0 bases from V and 2 bases from J; bases unmatched to any gene: 16. CDR1 SGHRS and CDR2 YFSETQ come from the germline V gene. The DNA of the CDR3 is TGCGCCAGCAGCTTGGAGGGACGTCCGGCAGGGGGAGCGAACTATGGCTACACCTTC. Translation: CASSLEGRPAGGANYGYTF.